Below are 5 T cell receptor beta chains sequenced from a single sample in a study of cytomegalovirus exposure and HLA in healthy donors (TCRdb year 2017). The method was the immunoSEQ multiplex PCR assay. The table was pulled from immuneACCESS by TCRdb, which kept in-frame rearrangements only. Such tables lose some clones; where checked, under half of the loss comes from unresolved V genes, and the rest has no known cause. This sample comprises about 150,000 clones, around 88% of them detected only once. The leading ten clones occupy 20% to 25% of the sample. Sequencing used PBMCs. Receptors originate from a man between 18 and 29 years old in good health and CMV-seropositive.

CDR3 in DNA: TGCGCCAGCAGCTCGCCGGGAATCGACTACGAGCAGTACTTC. Protein: CASSSPGIDYEQYF. This chain uses TRBV5-1 with TRBJ2-7; possible D gene TRBD2, 5 bases. V lost 3 bases to trimming and J lost 3 bases, with 13 bases between them. The V gene's germline CDR1 is SGHRS and CDR2 YFSETQ. This CDR3 is 14 amino acids long.

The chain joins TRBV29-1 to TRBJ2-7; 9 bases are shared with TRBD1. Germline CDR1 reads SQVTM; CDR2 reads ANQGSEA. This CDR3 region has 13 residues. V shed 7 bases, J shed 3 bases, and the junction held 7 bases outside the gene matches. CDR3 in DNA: TGCAGCGCCTTAGGACAGGGGCTCTACGAGCAGTACTTC. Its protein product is CSALGQGLYEQYF.

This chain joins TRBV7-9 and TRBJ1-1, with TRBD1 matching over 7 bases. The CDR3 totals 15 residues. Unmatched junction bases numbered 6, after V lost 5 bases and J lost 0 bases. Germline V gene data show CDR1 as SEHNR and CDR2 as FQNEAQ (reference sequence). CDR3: CASSAPGTVNTEAFF. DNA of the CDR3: TGTGCCAGCAGCGCTCCCGGGACAGTGAACACTGAAGCTTTCTTT.

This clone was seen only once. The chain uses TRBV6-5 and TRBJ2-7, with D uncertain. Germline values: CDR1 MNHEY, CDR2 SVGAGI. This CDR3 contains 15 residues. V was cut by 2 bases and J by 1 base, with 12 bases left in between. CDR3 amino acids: CASSYVPKLSYEQYF. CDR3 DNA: TGTGCCAGCAGTTACGTCCCCAAGCTGTCCTACGAGCAGTACTTC.

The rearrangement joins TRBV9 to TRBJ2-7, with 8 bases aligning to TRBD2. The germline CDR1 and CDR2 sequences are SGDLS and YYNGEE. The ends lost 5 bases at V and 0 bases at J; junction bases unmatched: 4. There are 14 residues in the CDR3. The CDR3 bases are TGTGCCAGCAGTCCGGGAGGGAGCTCCTACGAGCAGTACTTC. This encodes CASSPGGSSYEQYF.